The sequence of this T cell receptor (beta chain) was determined in a study of response to subunit inactivated influenza vaccine. From the RT-PCR reads, TCRdb called clonotypes with MiXCR, one entry per CDR3 protein. The sample includes about 190,000 distinct CDR3 sequences, approximately 14% of them seen just once. Trimming took off 2 bases at V and 2 bases at J, with 7 bases between the two ends. The CDR3 has 13 residues. The germline CDR1 and CDR2 sequences are LNHDA and SQIVND (reference sequence). The J gene is TRBJ2-7, the V gene TRBV19; no clear D. The sequenced sample was CD8+ T cells sorted from PBMCs, obtained about 5 days after vaccination. The sequence was obtained from a man between 45 and 60 years old who received an inactivated influenza vaccine. As DNA, the CDR3 is TGTGCCAGTAGTATAAGACCGGCCTACGAGCAGTACTTC. Its translation: CASSIRPAYEQYF.